One and the same sample provided the 23 T cell receptor beta chains below, sequenced in a study of cytomegalovirus exposure and HLA in healthy donors. Both 60 Vbeta primers and 13 Jbeta primers went into the PCR. Sequencing used immunoSEQ multiplex PCR; TCRdb keeps in-frame clones, though not all of them. The table has about 97,000 clones, roughly 80% seen once; the top ten hold around 2.6%. The sequenced sample consisted of PBMCs. These TCRs come from a middle-aged man in good health and CMV-seronegative.

The chain carries TRBV19 and TRBJ1-1, with D perhaps matching TRBD1 (5 bases). The CDR3 spans 14 residues. V shed 4 bases and J shed 1 base, with 10 bases lying between them. Per germline, CDR1 LNHDA and CDR2 SQIVND (reference sequence). The CDR3 DNA is TGTGCCAGTAGTAGCAGGGTCTCGAACACTGAAGCTTTCTTT. The encoded protein is CASSSRVSNTEAFF.

V and J are TRBV4-1 and TRBJ1-1; D is undetermined. Germline CDR1 is MGHRA and CDR2 is YSYEKL. The V and J ends lost 4 bases and 2 bases respectively, with 20 bases between them. This CDR3 spans 17 amino acids. The CDR3 reads CASSRDPERFFNTEAFF. CDR3 in DNA: TGCGCCAGCAGCCGCGATCCGGAGCGCTTCTTTAACACTGAAGCTTTCTTT.

This clone was counted once. The chain has TRBV19 and TRBJ1-4; no definite D call. V was cut by 2 bases and J by 4 bases, with 5 bases left in between. The CDR3 sequence is 13 residues long. Germline CDR1 is LNHDA and CDR2 is SQIVND (reference sequence). The CDR3, as DNA: TGTGCCAGTAGTATACAGTTTAATGAAAAACTGTTTTTT. It is translated as CASSIQFNEKLFF.

This clone was seen just once. V and J are TRBV19 and TRBJ1-1; D gene unclear. The germline gives CDR1 LNHDA, CDR2 SQIVND (reference sequence). Trimming took 5 bases from V and 0 from J, leaving 16 bases between them. This CDR3 contains 16 residues. CDR3 sequence (DNA): TGTGCCAGTAGTTTCGCCTGGGGAGAAATGAACACTGAAGCTTTCTTT. The encoded protein is CASSFAWGEMNTEAFF.

This chain joins TRBV29-1 and TRBJ2-1, with D unresolved. CDR1 is SQVTM, CDR2 ANQGSEA, per germline. The CDR3 contains 14 residues. The V and J ends lost 4 bases and 5 bases respectively, with 15 bases between them. The CDR3 reads CSVGRPPNNNEQFF. The CDR3 DNA reads TGCAGCGTTGGGAGACCTCCGAATAACAATGAGCAGTTCTTC.

This clone has only a few counts. This sequence joins TRBV12-5 and TRBJ1-1, with TRBD1 as a possible D gene (5 bases). The V gene lost 4 bases and the J gene lost 10 bases, with 19 bases spanning the gap. The CDR3 has 14 amino acids. CDR1 and CDR2 (germline): LGHNT, FRNRAP. CDR3 in amino acids: CASGSPNRNRLAFF. In DNA, the CDR3 is TGTGCTAGTGGTTCACCCAACAGGAACAGGTTAGCTTTCTTT.

CDR3 sequence: CASGYRGAGTEAFF. Written as DNA, the CDR3 is TGTGCCAGCGGCTACAGGGGGGCGGGCACTGAAGCTTTCTTT. This chain connects TRBV2 to TRBJ1-1, with 8 positions matching TRBD1. CDR1 is SNHLY, CDR2 FYNNEI, per germline. The length of the CDR3 is 14 residues. V was pared by 8 bases and J by 4 bases, with 9 bases of the junction left unmatched.

The chain recombines TRBV7-3 with TRBJ2-1, with D possibly TRBD2 on 5 matching bases. The CDR3 totals 14 residues. Germline CDR1 is SGHTA and CDR2 is FQGTGA. Trimming stripped 6 bases from V and 10 bases from J, with 19 bases between. Here the CDR3 reads CASSLGVLPGEQFF. CDR3 nucleotide sequence: TGTGCCAGCAGTTTGGGAGTTCTTCCTGGAGAGCAGTTCTTC.

The chain is built from TRBV6-1 and TRBJ2-7, with 9 bases identical to TRBD2. This CDR3 region has 15 residues. V lost 7 bases to trimming and J lost 0 bases; unmatched junction nucleotides: 7. Germline CDR1 MNHNS, CDR2 SASEGT. The DNA of the CDR3 is TGTGCCAGCACCCGCGGGGGGGTGAGCTCCTACGAGCAGTACTTC. It encodes CASTRGGVSSYEQYF.

This chain links TRBV5-1 with TRBJ2-7; TRBD2 agrees at 14 bases. Unmatched junction bases numbered 10, after V lost 3 bases and J lost 2 bases. The CDR3 has 18 amino acids. Germline assignment: CDR1 SGHRS and CDR2 YFSETQ. Written as DNA, the CDR3 is TGCGCCAGCAGCTGGGGACTAGCGGGGGATCCCGCCCCCTACGAGCAGTACTTC. It translates to CASSWGLAGDPAPYEQYF.

The J gene is TRBJ2-1, the V gene TRBV5-1; 10 bases agree with TRBD2. After removal of 7 bases from V and 6 bases from J, the junction contained 10 bases not matched to a gene. There are 15 residues in the CDR3. Looked up from germline, CDR1 is SGHRS and CDR2 is YFSETQ. CDR3 coding DNA: TGCGCCAGCTACAAGCGGGGGGGATTCTCCAATGAGCAGTTCTTC. This gives the protein CASYKRGGFSNEQFF. Looking up the rest from reference TRBV5-1 and TRBJ2-1 gives the full variable domain: KAGVTQTPRYLIKTRGQQVTLSCSPISGHRSVSWYQQTPGQGLQFLFEYFSETQRNKGNFPGRFSGRQFSNSRSEMNVSTLELGDSALYLCASYKRGGFSNEQFFGPGTRLTVL.

The chain uses TRBV28 and TRBJ2-1, with 7 positions matching TRBD1. V was clipped by 5 bases and J by 12 bases; unmatched bases: 16. This CDR3 spans 15 amino acids. Germline V gene sequence: CDR1 MDHEN, CDR2 SYDVKM. As DNA, the CDR3 is TGTGCCAGCAGTGGCAGGGACAGCGGATCACAAACGCAGTTCTTC. Its translation: CASSGRDSGSQTQFF.

The rearrangement joins TRBV2 to TRBJ2-1; 8 bases are shared with TRBD2. This CDR3 is built from 13 residues. Germline values: CDR1 SNHLY, CDR2 FYNNEI. Germline trimming cut 9 bases from V and 3 bases from J; bases unmatched to any gene: 4. As DNA, the CDR3 is TGTGCCAGGGGGGGGACTAGCTACAATGAGCAGTTCTTC. This encodes CARGGTSYNEQFF. Filled out from reference TRBV2 and TRBJ2-1, the complete variable domain reads EPEVTQTPSHQVTQMGQEVILRCVPISNHLYFYWYRQILGQKVEFLVSFYNNEISEKSEIFDDQFSVERPDGSNFTLKIRSTKLEDSAMYFCARGGTSYNEQFFGPGTRLTVL.

The chain couples TRBV11-2 to TRBJ2-7; D possibly corresponds to TRBD1 (5 bases). Trimming left V 5 bases short and J 0 bases short, with 11 bases between. The germline V gene encodes CDR1 SGHAT and CDR2 FQNNGV. This CDR3 is 14 amino acids long. The CDR3 loop reads CASSGTGGSYEQYF. In DNA form, the CDR3 reads TGTGCCAGCAGCGGTACAGGTGGCTCCTACGAGCAGTACTTC.

The chain combines TRBV30 with TRBJ1-6; 11 bases align to TRBD1. Per germline, CDR1 GTSNPN and CDR2 SVGIG (reference sequence). The CDR3 contains 14 residues. The V and J ends lost 2 bases and 15 bases, in that order; junction bases with no gene match: 9. CDR3 sequence reads: CAWSTGQGARDLHF. CDR3 sequence (DNA): TGTGCCTGGAGTACCGGACAGGGGGCTAGAGACCTCCACTTT.

The chain uses TRBV5-1 and TRBJ2-3; D is ambiguous. The germline V gene encodes CDR1 SGHRS and CDR2 YFSETQ. This CDR3 is 12 amino acids long. The V and J ends lost 0 bases and 5 bases respectively, with 4 bases between them. This chain's CDR3 is CASSLAGDTQYF. For the CDR3, the DNA is TGCGCCAGCAGCTTGGCCGGAGATACGCAGTATTTT.

The gene calls are TRBV11-3 and TRBJ1-6; D may be TRBD1 (5 bases). CDR1 and CDR2 (germline): SGHNT, YENEEA. The CDR3 runs 15 residues. V lost 0 bases and J 6 bases, leaving 9 bases between the germline ends. In nucleotides, the CDR3 is TGTGCCAGCAGCTTAGATGGGGGGATTAATTCACCCCTCCACTTT. Translation: CASSLDGGINSPLHF.

V usage is TRBV29-1 and J usage is TRBJ1-2; perhaps TRBD1 as D (6 bases). Trimming left V 3 bases short and J 7 bases short, with 24 bases between. CDR1 is SQVTM, CDR2 ANQGSEA, per germline. The CDR3 spans 16 residues. CDR3: CSVEKQWTDSVSGYTF. The CDR3 nucleotides read TGCAGCGTTGAGAAACAATGGACAGATTCCGTATCTGGCTACACCTTC.

This chain links TRBV11-2 with TRBJ1-1, with D perhaps matching TRBD1 (6 bases). The V end lost 1 base, the J end lost 0 bases, and 9 bases lay between the germline ends. CDR1 SGHAT and CDR2 FQNNGV come from the germline V gene. CDR3 size: 15 residues. CDR3 sequence (DNA): TGTGCCAGCAGCTTAGCAGGACAGCTGAACACTGAAGCTTTCTTT. The encoded protein is CASSLAGQLNTEAFF.

Concerning this clone itself: At one end the junction does not follow the germline gene, possibly because of a read error. The V and J genes are TRBV7-9 and TRBJ2-7; 8 bases map to TRBD1. The CDR3 consists of 15 residues. From germline, CDR1 is SEHNR and CDR2 FQNEAQ (reference sequence). The DNA for the CDR3 is TGTTCCAGCAGCTTAGCCGTGGGACAGGTTTACGAGCAGTACTTC. It encodes CSSSLAVGQVYEQYF.

A few counts support this clone. The rearrangement joins TRBV5-1 to TRBJ1-1; D is perhaps TRBD1 (6 bases). The germline V gene encodes CDR1 SGHRS and CDR2 YFSETQ. CDR3 length equals 14 residues. Trimming cost V 7 bases and J 3 bases, with 16 bases left between them. Written as DNA, the CDR3 is TGCGCCAGCGCGACAGGACGCTACCACACTGAAGCTTTCTTT. Protein: CASATGRYHTEAFF.

This clone occurred a few times. This chain joins TRBV5-1 and TRBJ2-5; tentative D call: TRBD1 (6 bases). The CDR3 totals 14 residues. Germline CDR1 is SGHRS and CDR2 is YFSETQ. Deletions cut 3 bases from V and 1 base from J, with 10 bases between. CDR3 in amino acids: CASSSQGAQETQYF. CDR3 DNA sequence: TGCGCCAGCAGCTCACAGGGAGCCCAAGAGACCCAGTACTTC.

The gene calls are TRBV11-2 and TRBJ1-3; the D gene is possibly TRBD1 (5 bases). Germline V gives CDR1 SGHAT, CDR2 FQNNGV. This CDR3 has 16 amino acids. Trimming took off 5 bases at V and 0 bases at J, with 14 bases between the two ends. In nucleotides, the CDR3 is TGTGCCAGCAGCGGGCTGACAGCAAGCTCTGGAAACACCATATATTTT. It codes for CASSGLTASSGNTIYF.